This entry lists 32 T cell receptor beta chains sequenced from one sample in a study of OX40 agonist ivuxolimab in advanced cancers. Measured with immunoSEQ multiplex PCR; TCRdb has only the in-frame clones, and not every one. The data show tens of thousands of clones, less than 95% seen once. The sample was CD4+ or CD8+ T cells sorted from blood, taken in a trial of the OX40 agonist ivuxolimab. The source of these receptors is an adult with an advanced solid tumor such as melanoma, head and neck, liver or kidney cancer.

The genes are TRBV7-8 and TRBJ2-3; tentative D call: TRBD2 (5 bases). The V gene's germline CDR1 is SGHVS and CDR2 FQNEAQ. The CDR3 has 14 amino acids. Trimming shortened V by 5 bases and J by 2 bases, and 11 bases separated the two germline ends. In DNA form, the CDR3 reads TGTGCCAGCAGCCAAGGACTCAACACAGATACGCAGTATTTT. Translation gives CASSQGLNTDTQYF.

The rearrangement links TRBV6-6 to TRBJ1-6; D call uncertain. Germline values: CDR1 MNHNY, CDR2 SVGAGI (reference sequence). The CDR3 length is 11 residues. Deletions cut 6 bases from V and 9 bases from J, with 6 bases between. As DNA, the CDR3 is TGTGCCAGCAGCGAGGGTTCACCCCTCCACTTT. Protein product: CASSEGSPLHF.

The chain is built from TRBV19 and TRBJ1-2, with D maybe TRBD1 (5 bases). Trimming took off 6 bases at V and 3 bases at J, with 17 bases between the two ends. The CDR3 runs 15 residues. Germline V gene sequence: CDR1 LNHDA, CDR2 SQIVND (reference sequence). Here the CDR3 DNA reads TGTGCCAGTAGGTGGGAAGAACGGGGGTACTATGGCTACACCTTC. It translates to CASRWEERGYYGYTF.

J is TRBJ2-2 and V is TRBV13, with 13 bases lining up with TRBD2. Germline trimming cut 0 bases from V and 5 bases from J; bases unmatched to any gene: 9. CDR3 length equals 19 residues. Germline values: CDR1 PRHDT, CDR2 FYEKMQ (reference sequence). The CDR3 DNA reads TGTGCCAGCAGCTTAGGACGCTGGACTAGCGGGGGACCGACCGGGGAGCTGTTTTTT. It yields the protein CASSLGRWTSGGPTGELFF.

CDR3 protein: CASSSRQGRSYNEQFF. CDR3 nucleotides: TGTGCCAGCAGCTCCCGACAGGGAAGGTCCTACAATGAGCAGTTCTTC. The V and J genes are TRBV7-2 and TRBJ2-1; TRBD1 aligns across 7 bases. V dropped 4 bases and J dropped 1; count of bases not matched to a gene: 7. The CDR3 loop spans 16 amino acids. The germline V gene has CDR1 SGHTA and CDR2 FQGNSA.

The J gene is TRBJ1-2, the V gene TRBV19; maybe TRBD1 (5 bases). Germline CDR1 and CDR2: LNHDA and SQIVND (reference sequence). Trimming removed 7 bases from V and 1 base from J, with 16 bases in between. This CDR3 spans 15 amino acids. CDR3 amino acids: CASTGIGGGNYGYTF. Here the CDR3 DNA reads TGTGCCAGTACCGGGATCGGGGGTGGTAACTATGGCTACACCTTC.

This clone has a single count. The chain recombines TRBV25-1 with TRBJ1-2, with TRBD1 matching over 7 bases. Germline-derived CDR1 and CDR2 are MGHDK and SYGVNS. Losses at the gene ends were 6 bases for V and 1 base for J; bases not matched to a gene: 2. CDR3 length equals 13 residues. The CDR3 nucleotides are TGTGCCAGCAGGACAGGGAATAACTATGGCTACACCTTC. This encodes CASRTGNNYGYTF.

The chain joins TRBV7-2 to TRBJ1-6; D is unclear. Germline lookup yields CDR1 SGHTA and CDR2 FQGNSA. The CDR3 is 13 residues long. V was shortened by 1 base and J by 7 bases, with 5 bases between the two germline ends. The CDR3: CASSLVENSPLHF. Here the CDR3 DNA reads TGTGCCAGCAGCTTAGTTGAGAATTCACCCCTCCACTTT. Complete variable domain (other parts from reference TRBV7-2 and TRBJ1-6): GAGVSQSPSNKVTEKGKDVELRCDPISGHTALYWYRQSLGQGLEFLIYFQGNSAPDKSGLPSDRFSAERTGGSVSTLTIQRTQQEDSAVYLCASSLVENSPLHFGNGTRLTVT.

This chain connects TRBV20-1 to TRBJ1-1; D is unresolved. With 5 bases removed from V and 4 bases from J, the gap between germline ends came to 8 bases. The CDR3 is made up of 11 amino acids. Germline V gene data show CDR1 as DFQATT and CDR2 as SNEGSKA (reference sequence). The CDR3 sequence is CSAVYSTEAFF. CDR3 DNA: TGCAGTGCTGTTTACAGCACTGAAGCTTTCTTT.

V is TRBV6-4 and J is TRBJ2-3; 9 bases fit TRBD2. V was clipped by 0 bases and J by 1 base; unmatched bases: 2. There are 16 residues in the CDR3. Germline CDR1 reads MRHNA; CDR2 reads SNTAGT. CDR3 bases: TGTGCCAGCAGTGACTCCCGCGGGGGGGGCACAGATACGCAGTATTTT. Encoded protein: CASSDSRGGGTDTQYF.

This rearrangement joins TRBV5-1 to TRBJ1-1; D remains ambiguous. The CDR3 contains 12 residues. V dropped 4 bases and J dropped 1 base, with 5 bases sitting between them. The germline V gene encodes CDR1 SGHRS and CDR2 YFSETQ. The CDR3: CASSQGNTEAFF. CDR3 coding DNA: TGCGCCAGCAGCCAAGGGAACACTGAAGCTTTCTTT.

The gene calls are TRBV7-9 and TRBJ2-3, with D possibly being TRBD1 or TRBD2 (5 bases each). Trimming took 2 bases from V and 0 from J, leaving 12 bases between them. CDR3 length: 16 residues. CDR1 is SEHNR and CDR2 is FQNEAQ in the germline V gene (reference sequence). The CDR3 loop reads CASSLLGTVSTDTQYF. DNA for the CDR3: TGTGCCAGCAGCTTATTAGGGACCGTTAGCACAGATACGCAGTATTTT.

This chain joins TRBV5-1 and TRBJ2-5; TRBD1 agrees at 11 bases. The CDR3 runs to 14 residues. Germline CDR1 and CDR2: SGHRS and YFSETQ. Unmatched junction bases numbered 3, after V lost 4 bases and J lost 4 bases. This CDR3 is CASSIGQGAETQYF. In DNA form, the CDR3 reads TGCGCCAGCAGCATTGGACAGGGGGCAGAGACCCAGTACTTC.

The V and J genes are TRBV6-5 and TRBJ2-2, with D unresolved. The germline V and J ends were trimmed by 0 bases and 1 base, with 9 bases remaining between them. The CDR3 is 16 amino acids. Germline V gene lookup returns CDR1 MNHEY and CDR2 SVGAGI. In DNA, the CDR3 is TGTGCCAGCAGTTACTCGTTGGCCCGGAACACCGGGGAGCTGTTTTTT. Amino acid sequence: CASSYSLARNTGELFF.

This chain links TRBV6-1 with TRBJ1-1, with 9 bases that match TRBD1. With 10 bases clipped from V and 5 bases from J, the junction kept 5 bases outside the gene matches. The CDR3 has 12 amino acids. Germline values: CDR1 MNHNS, CDR2 SASEGT. In DNA form, the CDR3 reads TGTGCCACCGGGACAGGGAGTACTGAAGCTTTCTTT. This gives the protein CATGTGSTEAFF.

The rearrangement uses TRBV5-1 and TRBJ2-3; a possible D gene is TRBD2 (6 bases). The CDR3 runs to 15 residues. The germline CDR1 and CDR2 sequences are SGHRS and YFSETQ. V was pared by 3 bases and J by 3 bases, with 14 bases between. CDR3 in amino acids: CASSSLAGRTDTQYF. As DNA, the CDR3 is TGCGCCAGCAGCTCCCTGGCGGGAAGGACAGATACGCAGTATTTT. Full variable domain (rest looked up from reference TRBV5-1 and TRBJ2-3): KAGVTQTPRYLIKTRGQQVTLSCSPISGHRSVSWYQQTPGQGLQFLFEYFSETQRNKGNFPGRFSGRQFSNSRSEMNVSTLELGDSALYLCASSSLAGRTDTQYFGPGTRLTVL.

This chain links TRBV5-1 with TRBJ2-1; TRBD1 agrees at 9 bases. This CDR3 has 17 amino acids. J lost 6 bases, V lost 7 bases, and 17 bases had no gene match. CDR1 and CDR2 (germline): SGHRS, YFSETQ. CDR3 sequence: CASGIGTGRGAGNEQFF. The CDR3 DNA reads as TGCGCCAGCGGTATCGGGACAGGGAGGGGAGCGGGCAATGAGCAGTTCTTC. The entire variable domain, with the rest obtained from reference TRBV5-1 and TRBJ2-1, is as follows: KAGVTQTPRYLIKTRGQQVTLSCSPISGHRSVSWYQQTPGQGLQFLFEYFSETQRNKGNFPGRFSGRQFSNSRSEMNVSTLELGDSALYLCASGIGTGRGAGNEQFFGPGTRLTVL.

This clone was observed a handful of times. The rearrangement links TRBV30 to TRBJ1-3; D remains unclear. The CDR3 spans 15 residues. The V gene's germline CDR1 is GTSNPN and CDR2 SVGIG (reference sequence). The V gene lost 0 bases and the J gene lost 4 bases, with 13 bases spanning the gap. CDR3 in DNA: TGTGCCTGGAGTGTGGGTAATGCTTTGGGAAACACCATATATTTT. It yields the protein CAWSVGNALGNTIYF.

This chain connects TRBV5-1 to TRBJ2-5; tentative D call: TRBD2 (5 bases). The CDR3 is 16 amino acids. V was cut by 4 bases and J by 5 bases, with 21 bases left in between. Germline V gene data show CDR1 as SGHRS and CDR2 as YFSETQ. CDR3: CASSPNPGGNTETQYF. The CDR3 DNA follows: TGCGCCAGCAGCCCAAACCCCGGAGGAAATACGGAGACCCAGTACTTC.

The genes are TRBV9 and TRBJ2-3, with 8 bases fitting TRBD2. The junction had 11 bases not matched to a gene; V was cut back by 3 bases and J by 5 bases. The germline CDR1 and CDR2 sequences are SGDLS and YYNGEE. The CDR3 is made up of 16 amino acids. This CDR3 reads CASSARGGQLRDTQYF. CDR3 nucleotide sequence: TGTGCCAGCAGCGCCCGCGGGGGGCAGCTTCGAGATACGCAGTATTTT.

The chain joins TRBV5-1 to TRBJ1-3; D perhaps matches TRBD1 (5 bases). This CDR3 is 16 amino acids long. From germline, CDR1 is SGHRS and CDR2 YFSETQ. V was shortened by 0 bases and J by 0 bases, with 10 bases between the two germline ends. CDR3 in DNA: TGCGCCAGCAGCTTGGCCGACAGCTACTCTGGAAACACCATATATTTT. Its translation: CASSLADSYSGNTIYF.

V and J are TRBV19 and TRBJ1-6; 7 nucleotides match TRBD1. The CDR3 runs 14 residues. Germline V gene lookup returns CDR1 LNHDA and CDR2 SQIVND (reference sequence). Trimming took 5 bases from V and 6 from J; bases not matched to a gene: 4. The CDR3 protein is CASSWGQSNSPLHF. The DNA for the CDR3 is TGTGCCAGTAGTTGGGGACAGAGTAATTCACCCCTCCACTTT.

The chain uses TRBV5-6 and TRBJ1-3, with D maybe TRBD1 (5 bases). The CDR3 covers 15 residues. The germline CDR1 and CDR2 sequences are SGHDT and YYEEEE. V was cut by 1 base and J by 0 bases, with 8 bases left in between. CDR3: CASSLLQGSGNTIYF. The CDR3 coding sequence is TGTGCCAGCAGCTTGTTGCAGGGCTCTGGAAACACCATATATTTT.

V gene TRBV7-2 combines with J gene TRBJ1-2; D gene uncertain. The CDR3 is 14 residues long. CDR1 is SGHTA and CDR2 is FQGNSA in the germline V gene. The V and J ends lost 1 base and 0 bases respectively, with 6 bases between them. CDR3 loop: CASSLDYSNYGYTF. CDR3 sequence (DNA): TGTGCCAGCAGCTTAGACTATTCTAACTATGGCTACACCTTC.

This clone was detected only once. The genes are TRBV23-1 and TRBJ2-5; possibly TRBD2 for D (6 bases). TRBV23-1 is marked as an open reading frame, function uncertain. This CDR3 region has 15 residues. Trimming stripped 0 bases from V and 2 bases from J, with 10 bases between. CDR3 bases: TGCGCCAGCAGTCAATCGGGACTCACACAAGAGACCCAGTACTTC. Encoded protein: CASSQSGLTQETQYF.

The rearrangement uses TRBV6-1 and TRBJ1-1, with D hard to call. The germline V gene has CDR1 MNHNS and CDR2 SASEGT. The V end was cut by 7 bases, the J end by 3 bases, with 15 bases between. The CDR3 has 14 amino acids. The chain's CDR3 is CASIGPSPDTEAFF. CDR3 DNA: TGTGCCAGCATTGGACCGTCCCCGGACACTGAAGCTTTCTTT.

The chain employs TRBV5-8 and TRBJ1-2; D gene uncertain. Germline loops: CDR1 SGHTS, CDR2 YDEGEE. V was clipped by 5 bases and J by 4 bases, with 18 bases between them. The CDR3 loop spans 15 amino acids. As DNA, the CDR3 is TGTGCCAGCAGTCTCGTCCCTGGAGGAGGCTATGGCTACACCTTC. As protein: CASSLVPGGGYGYTF.

The chain uses TRBV28 and TRBJ1-2, with D unresolved. The CDR3 consists of 15 residues. Germline V CDR1 and CDR2: MDHEN, SYDVKM. V lost 2 bases to trimming and J lost 3 bases, with 13 bases between them. The CDR3 loop is CASSLVGNPYYGYTF. As DNA, the CDR3 is TGTGCCAGCAGTTTAGTCGGGAACCCCTACTATGGCTACACCTTC.

The rearrangement links TRBV6-6 to TRBJ2-1; 10 bases fit TRBD1. The CDR3 loop spans 15 amino acids. J gave up 5 bases and V 6 bases, and 7 bases lay outside the gene matches. Germline lookup yields CDR1 MNHNY and CDR2 SVGAGI (reference sequence). DNA of the CDR3: TGTGCCAGCAGGGGCCTGGGACAGGGGAACAATGAGCAGTTCTTC. Protein: CASRGLGQGNNEQFF.

The chain recombines TRBV7-8 with TRBJ2-7; D call uncertain. Per the germline V gene, CDR1 is SGHVS and CDR2 is FQNEAQ. Trimming stripped 4 bases from V and 7 bases from J, with 17 bases between. There are 14 residues in the CDR3. The CDR3, as DNA: TGTGCCAGCAGCTCTGTTAGCCGATCCGCGGAGCAGTACGTC. Amino acids: CASSSVSRSAEQYV.

This clone was recorded once. The J gene is TRBJ2-2, the V gene TRBV19; D call uncertain. V lost 3 bases and J 0 bases, leaving 5 bases between the germline ends. This CDR3 region has 14 residues. The germline V gene encodes CDR1 LNHDA and CDR2 SQIVND (reference sequence). The CDR3 sequence: CASSISPNTGELFF. CDR3 in DNA: TGTGCCAGTAGTATTTCTCCGAACACCGGGGAGCTGTTTTTT.

The chain recombines TRBV10-3 with TRBJ2-5; TRBD1 aligns across 7 bases. The germline CDR1 and CDR2 sequences are ENHRY and SYGVKD. CDR3 size: 13 residues. V shed 5 bases, J shed 4 bases, and the junction held 4 bases outside the gene matches. CDR3 DNA sequence: TGTGCCATCAGTAATACAGGGGTAGAGACCCAGTACTTC. Its translation: CAISNTGVETQYF.